This T cell receptor (beta chain) originates from a study of cytomegalovirus exposure and HLA in healthy donors. About the research overall: A subsequent analysis reported that the roughly 120 validation repertoires were produced on the same platform that had also been used for the 666 first-cohort repertoires. Whole-study findings and limits: Researchers catalogued some 160 TCR beta chains as cytomegalovirus-associated. Rarity characterized most TCR sequences, yet some public TCRs appeared in many donors. First-cohort TCR clusters tended to co-occur in the approximately 120 validation repertoires, a later analysis found.

The method was immunoSEQ multiplex PCR; TCRdb's version includes in-frame clones alone and lacks a portion of them. The repertoire holds about 240,000 clones, with around 87% as singletons. Notes on this clone: Its antigen is still unknown.

The CDR3 has 15 residues. The V gene's germline CDR1 is MNHEY and CDR2 SMNVEV (reference sequence). V lost 2 bases and J lost 4; bases outside the gene matches: 7. J is TRBJ2-7 and V is TRBV27, with TRBD2 identical over 8 bases. The sequenced sample was PBMCs. This clonotype originated in a woman aged 25 to 45 in good health and CMV-seropositive. DNA of the CDR3: TGTGCCAGCAGTTTAGTGCGGGAGGCCGGGTACGAGCAGTACTTC. It encodes CASSLVREAGYEQYF.